The 14 T cell receptor beta chains reported below all come from one sample, sequenced in a study of blood T cells in healthy people across ages. Alongside a J-beta primer mix, a sample-barcoded 5' primer served in a second PCR lasting roughly 6 to 11 cycles. TCRdb processed the 5' RACE reads anew with MiXCR; each CDR3 protein has one entry. The repertoire holds 1.4 million to 1.5 million distinct CDR3 sequences, 35% to 45% seen once, with 6.5% to 10% in the top ten. The sample taken for sequencing was blood. Every receptor here comes from a woman between 18 and 29 years old in good health.

This clonotype has only a few counts. This chain uses TRBV29-1 with TRBJ1-2, with 12 nucleotides matching TRBD1. CDR1 SQVTM and CDR2 ANQGSEA come from the germline V gene. The CDR3 covers 17 residues. Trimming at V came to 5 bases and at J to 7 bases, leaving 17 bases not matched to a gene. The CDR3 DNA sequence: TGCAGCGTTCCCGGGACAGGGGGCATCGATCCCCAGGGTGGCTACACCTTC. Its translation: CSVPGTGGIDPQGGYTF.

V usage is TRBV29-1 and J usage is TRBJ2-1; a possible D gene is TRBD1 (5 bases). Per germline, CDR1 SQVTM and CDR2 ANQGSEA. CDR3 length: 13 residues. V was trimmed by 7 bases and J by 7 bases, leaving 17 bases between them. In DNA, the CDR3 is TGCAGCGGATCTAGTCCAGGGCGTAATGAGCAGTTCTTC. It encodes CSGSSPGRNEQFF.

The CDR3 protein is CAISESGGGLHYEQYF. CDR3 DNA sequence: TGTGCCATCAGTGAGTCTGGCGGGGGGCTCCACTACGAGCAGTACTTC. The gene calls are TRBV10-3 and TRBJ2-7; 8 bases match TRBD2. Trimming cost V 0 bases and J 3 bases; bases outside gene matches: 7. The germline gives CDR1 ENHRY, CDR2 SYGVKD. The CDR3 length is 16 residues.

The rearrangement links TRBV14 to TRBJ2-1; D unclear. The J call may be mistaken, given a closer DNA end match to TRBJ2-7. The CDR3 is 14 amino acids. In germline, CDR1 is SGHDN, CDR2 FVKESK. The CDR3 here is CASSQDPLYNEQYF. The CDR3 nucleotides read TGTGCCAGCAGCCAAGATCCCCTTTACAATGAGCAGTACTTC.

This clonotype was observed once. The rearrangement uses TRBV5-1 and TRBJ2-2; perhaps TRBD1 as D (5 bases). Per germline, CDR1 SGHRS and CDR2 YFSETQ. The V end was cut by 6 bases, the J end by 1 base, with 7 bases between. The CDR3 runs to 13 residues. The CDR3 nucleotides are TGCGCCAGCACTGGACAGAACACCGGGGAGCTGTTTTTT. It is translated as CASTGQNTGELFF.

This clonotype turned up a few times. No DNA is shown, since the ends of the CDR3 on it are uncertain; the CDR3 is the one TCRdb lists. The V and J genes are TRBV20-1 and TRBJ2-5; the table names TRBD2, a call not compared with the DNA. Including both end residues, the CDR3 is 16 amino acids long. Germline V gene data show CDR1 as DFQATT and CDR2 as SNEGSKA (reference sequence). CDR3 in amino acids: CSDGGPYSCGGETQYF.

This chain uses TRBV20-1 with TRBJ2-1, with 8 bases that match TRBD2. Per the germline V gene, CDR1 is DFQATT and CDR2 is SNEGSKA (reference sequence). V shed 2 bases and J 0 bases; nucleotides not matched to a gene: 6. The CDR3 extends over 16 amino acids. The CDR3 loop is CSARTSGSSSYNEQFF. The CDR3 nucleotides read TGCAGTGCTAGAACTAGCGGATCGAGCTCCTACAATGAGCAGTTCTTC.

This chain links TRBV12-5 with TRBJ1-1; 7 bases align to TRBD1. V lost 0 bases, J lost 4 bases, and 8 bases stayed unmatched. Looked up from germline, CDR1 is LGHNT and CDR2 is FRNRAP. This CDR3 has 16 residues. CDR3 bases: TGTGCTAGTGGTTTGGTACAAAAGGGGGCTGGCACTGAAGCTTTCTTT. It specifies CASGLVQKGAGTEAFF.

V is TRBV20-1 and J is TRBJ2-7; unclear D gene. CDR3 length: 13 amino acids. V dropped 7 bases and J dropped 2 bases, with 15 bases sitting between them. Germline V CDR1 and CDR2: DFQATT, SNEGSKA (reference sequence). CDR3 sequence (DNA): TGCAGTGGGGAAAAGGGCAGTGCCTACGAGCAGTACTTC. This encodes CSGEKGSAYEQYF.

This clonotype was picked up a small number of times. This sequence joins TRBV12-3 or TRBV12-4 and TRBJ2-3; TRBD2 is a possible D gene (5 bases). Trimming stripped 6 bases from V and 2 bases from J, with 12 bases between. The CDR3 has 14 amino acids. The CDR3 DNA reads as TGTGCCAGCAGCCAGGACTCACCCACAGATACGCAGTATTTT. Encoded protein: CASSQDSPTDTQYF.

The chain employs TRBV11-2 and TRBJ2-5, with unresolved D. V lost 0 bases and J lost 11, with 13 bases in between. This CDR3 has 13 residues. From germline, CDR1 is SGHAT and CDR2 FQNNGV. The CDR3 loop is CASSLDRSAEQYF. The DNA of the CDR3 is TGTGCCAGCAGCTTAGATCGTTCGGCAGAGCAGTACTTC.

Ten or more counts support this clonotype. The chain is built from TRBV4-1 and TRBJ2-4; D is unclear. The V gene lost 4 bases and the J gene lost 4 bases, with 14 bases spanning the gap. The germline CDR1 and CDR2 sequences are MGHRA and YSYEKL. This CDR3 has 15 amino acids. CDR3 sequence (DNA): TGCGCCAGCAGCCGAGACTGGAGCCAAAAAAACATTCAGTACTTC. It specifies CASSRDWSQKNIQYF.

The chain links TRBV5-1 to TRBJ1-1; no clear D gene. Germline CDR1 reads SGHRS; CDR2 reads YFSETQ. Trimming stripped 0 bases from V and 7 bases from J, with 10 bases between. The CDR3 contains 13 residues. The CDR3 DNA follows: TGCGCCAGCAGCTTGGAAACCGGGGATGAAGCTTTCTTT. Its translation is CASSLETGDEAFF.

This chain joins TRBV27 and TRBJ1-5, with TRBD1 identical over 9 bases. Germline CDR1 and CDR2: MNHEY and SMNVEV (reference sequence). With V trimmed by 0 bases and J by 5 bases, 2 bases remained unmatched. The CDR3 is 15 residues long. CDR3 DNA sequence: TGTGCCAGCAGTTTATCAGGGACAGGGTATCAGCCCCAGCATTTT. It encodes CASSLSGTGYQPQHF.